The entry that follows covers one T cell receptor (beta chain) sequence. The sample is drawn from a study of blood T cell repertoires in COVID-19. Looking at the study overall: COVID-19 samples from acute and convalescent phases originated in the United States, Italy and Spain. PBMCs, B-cell-depleted T cells, or T cells provided the cDNA or gDNA that made up the material.

TCRdb's table, derived via immunoSEQ multiplex PCR, lists solely in-frame clones and lacks some. Of approximately 100,000 clones listed, roughly 88% were seen once; the top ten hold about 6.3%. CDR3 length equals 13 residues. Germline CDR1 reads SGHTA; CDR2 reads FQGNSA. After removal of 6 bases from V and 6 bases from J, the junction contained 6 bases not matched to a gene. The chain combines TRBV7-2 with TRBJ1-2, with 8 bases that match TRBD1. Source material: peripheral blood. This TCR derives from a woman between 55 and 75 years old with acute or convalescent COVID-19. The CDR3 bases are TGTGCCAGCAGTTTGGACAGGGTGCATGGCTACACCTTC. Translation: CASSLDRVHGYTF.